The 27 T cell receptor beta chains reported below all come from one sample, sequenced in a study of shared clonotypes between healthy human individuals. Sequencing used immunoSEQ multiplex PCR; TCRdb keeps in-frame clones, though not all of them. The sample shows around 580,000 clones, 98% of them seen only once. Naive CD8 cells lacked CD45RO and underwent positive selection for CCR7, leaving out terminally differentiated effector memory CD45RA+ cells. Material for sequencing was naive CD8+ T cells sorted from blood. The receptors stem from a man aged 30 to 45 in good health.

V is TRBV7-8 and J is TRBJ2-5; a possible D gene is TRBD1 (7 bases). This CDR3 spans 17 amino acids. In germline, CDR1 is SGHVS, CDR2 FQNEAQ. With 2 bases removed from V and 3 bases from J, the gap between germline ends came to 19 bases. CDR3 sequence: CASSLYARQGGEETQYF. CDR3 nucleotides: TGTGCCAGCAGCTTATACGCCAGGCAGGGGGGAGAAGAGACCCAGTACTTC.

The chain has TRBV15 and TRBJ2-3, with 15 nucleotides matching TRBD2. The CDR3 is 17 residues long. CDR1 is LNHNV and CDR2 is YYDKDF in the germline V gene (reference sequence). V shed 5 bases, J shed 4 bases, and the junction held 7 bases outside the gene matches. The CDR3 DNA is TGTGCCACCAGCGGGGGACTAGCGGGAGGACCGGCAGATACGCAGTATTTT. It translates to CATSGGLAGGPADTQYF.

This clone was seen just once. The CDR3 region has the DNA TGTGCCAGCAGTTACGTGTCGGCGGGAGATACGCAGTATTTT. It codes for CASSYVSAGDTQYF. The rearrangement uses TRBV6-6 and TRBJ2-3; D is possibly TRBD2 (5 bases). With 2 bases removed from V and 5 bases from J, the gap between germline ends came to 11 bases. Germline CDR1 is MNHNY and CDR2 is SVGAGI (reference sequence). The CDR3 totals 14 residues.

The rearrangement uses TRBV29-1 and TRBJ2-1; D might be TRBD2 (6 bases). The CDR3 sequence is 15 residues long. CDR1 and CDR2 (germline): SQVTM, ANQGSEA. The V end was cut by 3 bases, the J end by 4 bases, with 16 bases between. The CDR3 region has the DNA TGCAGCGTTGAGGATGCGTCTAGCGAGTACAATGAGCAGTTCTTC. Translating it yields CSVEDASSEYNEQFF.

The V and J genes are TRBV29-1 and TRBJ2-1; no definite D call. Germline V gene sequence: CDR1 SQVTM, CDR2 ANQGSEA. V gave up 0 bases and J gave up 2 bases, with 11 bases separating them. This CDR3 is built from 15 residues. In DNA, the CDR3 is TGCAGCGTTGAAGATCTTGAGGTGCCCTACAATGAGCAGTTCTTC. Its translation is CSVEDLEVPYNEQFF.

This chain links TRBV5-5 with TRBJ2-7; a possible D gene is TRBD2 (6 bases). Per the germline V gene, CDR1 is SGHKS and CDR2 is YYEKEE (reference sequence). The CDR3 spans 10 residues. Trimming took off 10 bases at V and 12 bases at J, with 17 bases between the two ends. The CDR3 sequence: CAAGRSRGYF. The DNA of the CDR3 is TGTGCCGCTGGGAGGTCCCGAGGGTACTTC.

V is TRBV7-6 and J is TRBJ2-7, with 8 positions matching TRBD2. CDR1 and CDR2 (germline): SGHVS, FNYEAQ. The trim removed 2 bases at V and 7 bases at J, leaving 10 bases unmatched. The CDR3 has 15 residues. The CDR3 region has the DNA TGTGCCAGCAGCTTACGACTAGCGACCCTTCGGGAGCAGTACTTC. Its protein product is CASSLRLATLREQYF.

The V gene is TRBV7-8, the J gene TRBJ2-2, with 10 bases matching TRBD2. Germline lookup yields CDR1 SGHVS and CDR2 FQNEAQ. The CDR3 contains 16 residues. Losses at the gene ends were 5 bases for V and 7 bases for J; bases not matched to a gene: 10. CDR3 region: CASSLPSGRGGGELFF. The CDR3, as DNA: TGTGCCAGCAGCCTACCTAGCGGGAGAGGCGGCGGGGAGCTGTTTTTT.

The chain combines TRBV7-7 with TRBJ2-1; 11 bases align to TRBD1. The trim removed 1 base at V and 6 bases at J, leaving 11 bases unmatched. CDR1 is SSHAT and CDR2 is FNYEAQ in the germline V gene (reference sequence). The CDR3 covers 18 residues. This CDR3 reads CASSLDLSRDRGSNEQFF. The CDR3 bases are TGTGCCAGCAGCTTAGATCTTAGTAGGGACAGGGGGAGCAATGAGCAGTTCTTC.

The V call is TRBV9, the J call TRBJ2-7; TRBD2 is a possible D gene (6 bases). Germline assignment: CDR1 SGDLS and CDR2 YYNGEE. CDR3 length: 15 residues. The germline V and J ends were trimmed by 3 bases and 5 bases, with 18 bases remaining between them. CDR3 nucleotide sequence: TGTGCCAGCAGCGCCCTAGGCGGGGAATCGAACGAGCAGTACTTC. This sequence encodes CASSALGGESNEQYF.

The chain uses TRBV10-3 and TRBJ2-7, with 7 bases aligning to TRBD1. V shed 2 bases, J shed 2 bases, and the junction held 3 bases outside the gene matches. This CDR3 comprises 14 residues. Germline CDR1 ENHRY, CDR2 SYGVKD. The CDR3 sequence is CAISEEDRTYEQYF. CDR3 in DNA: TGTGCCATCAGTGAGGAGGACAGGACCTACGAGCAGTACTTC.

The chain combines TRBV6-1 with TRBJ2-1; a weak D match, TRBD2 (5 bases). This CDR3 has 14 residues. Between the trimmed V and J ends, which lost 4 bases and 8 bases, there was a span of 15 bases. The germline V gene encodes CDR1 MNHNS and CDR2 SASEGT. In DNA, the CDR3 is TGTGCCAGCAGTGCAAGCGGAGCCTATTATGAGCAGTTCTTC. Protein product: CASSASGAYYEQFF.

The rearrangement uses TRBV5-1 and TRBJ1-4; D not resolved. Trimming removed 7 bases at V and 4 bases at J, with 8 bases between. This CDR3 comprises 12 residues. Germline CDR1 SGHRS, CDR2 YFSETQ. CDR3 coding DNA: TGCGCCAGCCGGCAGCTTAATGAAAAACTGTTTTTT. This encodes CASRQLNEKLFF.

This clone has only one observation. J is TRBJ2-7 and V is TRBV10-2; D unresolved. The germline CDR1 and CDR2 sequences are WSHSY and SAAADI. V shed 6 bases and J shed 1 base, with 10 bases lying between them. This CDR3 is built from 13 residues. CDR3 protein: CASRAAHSYEQYF. CDR3 in DNA: TGCGCCAGCAGGGCCGCCCATTCCTACGAGCAGTACTTC.

The V call is TRBV4-2, the J call TRBJ1-1; D unresolved. CDR1 LGHNA and CDR2 YNFKEQ come from the germline V gene. This CDR3 contains 14 residues. Trimming shortened V by 2 bases and J by 0 bases, and 7 bases separated the two germline ends. The CDR3 DNA reads TGTGCCAGCAGCCAATCGAGGGTGAACACTGAAGCTTTCTTT. The encoded protein is CASSQSRVNTEAFF.

V usage is TRBV27 and J usage is TRBJ2-2; D call uncertain. Between the trimmed V and J ends, which lost 5 bases and 3 bases, there was a span of 7 bases. Germline V gene sequence: CDR1 MNHEY, CDR2 SMNVEV (reference sequence). The CDR3 contains 13 residues. The DNA for the CDR3 is TGTGCCAGCAGTCTCCTCCACACCGGGGAGCTGTTTTTT. Residues: CASSLLHTGELFF.

The gene calls are TRBV5-8 and TRBJ2-6; possible D gene TRBD1, 6 bases. The V end was cut by 0 bases, the J end by 2 bases, with 15 bases between. The CDR3 is made up of 18 amino acids. Germline CDR1 SGHTS, CDR2 YDEGEE. CDR3 sequence (DNA): TGTGCCAGCAGCTTGGGTGGGGGCGCCGTGGCTGGGGCCAACGTCCTGACTTTC. Translated: CASSLGGGAVAGANVLTF.

The rearrangement joins TRBV13 to TRBJ2-7; no reliable D call. Trimming took off 3 bases at V and 4 bases at J, with 4 bases between the two ends. Germline CDR1 reads PRHDT; CDR2 reads FYEKMQ (reference sequence). This CDR3 region has 11 residues. The CDR3 region is CASSFRYEQYF. DNA for the CDR3: TGTGCCAGCAGCTTTCGGTACGAGCAGTACTTC. The whole variable domain, remainder taken from reference TRBV13 and TRBJ2-7, is AAGVIQSPRHLIKEKRETATLKCYPIPRHDTVYWYQQGPGQDPQFLISFYEKMQSDKGSIPDRFSAQQFSDYHSELNMSSLELGDSALYFCASSFRYEQYFGPGTRLTVT.

The V and J genes are TRBV27 and TRBJ2-7, with D possibly matching TRBD2 (6 bases). Between the trimmed V and J ends, which lost 4 bases and 1 base, there was a span of 14 bases. Germline V lookup: CDR1 MNHEY, CDR2 SMNVEV (reference sequence). The CDR3 loop spans 15 amino acids. Here the CDR3 DNA reads TGTGCCAGCAGTTCTTCAGCGGGCCCATCCTACGAGCAGTACTTC. Its translation is CASSSSAGPSYEQYF.

The chain couples TRBV28 to TRBJ1-5, with 7 bases that match TRBD1. CDR1 is MDHEN and CDR2 is SYDVKM in the germline V gene. The CDR3 has 18 amino acids. J gave up 0 bases and V 6 bases, and 14 bases lay outside the gene matches. Written as DNA, the CDR3 is TGTGCCAGCAGCCTTTTAGGGGACAGCCCCCTTAGCAATCAGCCCCAGCATTTT. Its translation is CASSLLGDSPLSNQPQHF.

The sample holds one count of this clone. Other DNA sequences in the sample encode the same CDR3. The chain employs TRBV27 and TRBJ1-1, with unresolved D. This CDR3 comprises 13 residues. Germline assignment: CDR1 MNHEY and CDR2 SMNVEV (reference sequence). Trimming took off 2 bases at V and 4 bases at J, with 8 bases between the two ends. CDR3 coding DNA: TGTGCCAGCAGTTTAAGTGGAGGCACTGAAGCTTTCTTT. Its translation is CASSLSGGTEAFF.

The chain recombines TRBV27 with TRBJ2-1; D perhaps matches TRBD2 (5 bases). From germline, CDR1 is MNHEY and CDR2 SMNVEV (reference sequence). With 2 bases removed from V and 8 bases from J, the gap between germline ends came to 13 bases. The CDR3 sequence is 14 residues long. Here the CDR3 DNA reads TGTGCCAGCAGTTTAACCCCCTACGGGGATGAGCAGTTCTTC. As protein: CASSLTPYGDEQFF.

The chain carries TRBV27 and TRBJ2-2; D not resolved. V was clipped by 7 bases and J by 0 bases, with 12 bases between them. The CDR3 loop spans 15 amino acids. Germline V gene lookup returns CDR1 MNHEY and CDR2 SMNVEV (reference sequence). The CDR3 nucleotides are TGTGCCAGCACCTTCTTACGCGCGAACACCGGGGAGCTGTTTTTT. This gives the protein CASTFLRANTGELFF.

This clone was seen just once. The chain is built from TRBV7-9 and TRBJ1-1; TRBD1 might be the D (6 bases). Trimming took off 5 bases at V and 2 bases at J, with 15 bases between the two ends. Per germline, CDR1 SEHNR and CDR2 FQNEAQ (reference sequence). The CDR3 extends over 15 amino acids. This CDR3 is CASSPLQGGNTEAFF. The CDR3 DNA is TGTGCCAGCAGCCCTTTACAGGGAGGAAACACTGAAGCTTTCTTT.

J is TRBJ2-7 and V is TRBV5-1, with D perhaps TRBD1 or TRBD2 (5 bases each). V was cut by 0 bases and J by 3 bases, with 13 bases left in between. The length of the CDR3 is 15 residues. Germline assignment: CDR1 SGHRS and CDR2 YFSETQ. The CDR3 spells CASSLAFGTVYEQYF. Here the CDR3 DNA reads TGCGCCAGCAGCTTGGCCTTTGGGACCGTCTACGAGCAGTACTTC.

In this sample, this clone turned up once. The V gene is TRBV28, the J gene TRBJ2-1, with 7 bases identical to TRBD2. The germline gives CDR1 MDHEN, CDR2 SYDVKM. J was trimmed by 8 bases and V by 8 bases; bases with no gene match: 12. The CDR3 loop spans 14 amino acids. As DNA, the CDR3 is TGTGCCAGCGATAATGGGGAGGGAGGGTATGAGCAGTTCTTC. Residues: CASDNGEGGYEQFF.

The rearrangement links TRBV7-9 to TRBJ2-6, with TRBD1 matching over 7 bases. The CDR3 has 16 amino acids. Germline CDR1 reads SEHNR; CDR2 reads FQNEAQ (reference sequence). V lost 7 bases and J lost 0; bases outside the gene matches: 6. The CDR3 coding sequence is TGTGCCAGCATTACAGGGGCACTCTCTGGGGCCAACGTCCTGACTTTC. Protein product: CASITGALSGANVLTF.